There are many counts of the clone carrying this T cell receptor beta chain. TCRdb processed the 5' RACE reads anew with MiXCR; each CDR3 protein has one entry. The profile shows tens of thousands of distinct CDR3 sequences, roughly 2.5% of them singletons. The data belong to a study of neurological immune-mediated disorders. CDR3 length: 14 residues. V gave up 7 bases and J gave up 9 bases; unmatched junction bases: 9. Germline-derived CDR1 and CDR2 are SGHRS and YFSETQ. The receptor's source is a man aged 45-60 years with multiple sclerosis. The sequenced material came from PBMCs. The chain employs TRBV5-1 and TRBJ2-1; 11 bases are a match to TRBD1. The DNA for the CDR3 is TGCGCCAGCTGGCGGACAGGGGGCTCTCGTGAGCAGTTCTTC. Amino acids: CASWRTGGSREQFF.